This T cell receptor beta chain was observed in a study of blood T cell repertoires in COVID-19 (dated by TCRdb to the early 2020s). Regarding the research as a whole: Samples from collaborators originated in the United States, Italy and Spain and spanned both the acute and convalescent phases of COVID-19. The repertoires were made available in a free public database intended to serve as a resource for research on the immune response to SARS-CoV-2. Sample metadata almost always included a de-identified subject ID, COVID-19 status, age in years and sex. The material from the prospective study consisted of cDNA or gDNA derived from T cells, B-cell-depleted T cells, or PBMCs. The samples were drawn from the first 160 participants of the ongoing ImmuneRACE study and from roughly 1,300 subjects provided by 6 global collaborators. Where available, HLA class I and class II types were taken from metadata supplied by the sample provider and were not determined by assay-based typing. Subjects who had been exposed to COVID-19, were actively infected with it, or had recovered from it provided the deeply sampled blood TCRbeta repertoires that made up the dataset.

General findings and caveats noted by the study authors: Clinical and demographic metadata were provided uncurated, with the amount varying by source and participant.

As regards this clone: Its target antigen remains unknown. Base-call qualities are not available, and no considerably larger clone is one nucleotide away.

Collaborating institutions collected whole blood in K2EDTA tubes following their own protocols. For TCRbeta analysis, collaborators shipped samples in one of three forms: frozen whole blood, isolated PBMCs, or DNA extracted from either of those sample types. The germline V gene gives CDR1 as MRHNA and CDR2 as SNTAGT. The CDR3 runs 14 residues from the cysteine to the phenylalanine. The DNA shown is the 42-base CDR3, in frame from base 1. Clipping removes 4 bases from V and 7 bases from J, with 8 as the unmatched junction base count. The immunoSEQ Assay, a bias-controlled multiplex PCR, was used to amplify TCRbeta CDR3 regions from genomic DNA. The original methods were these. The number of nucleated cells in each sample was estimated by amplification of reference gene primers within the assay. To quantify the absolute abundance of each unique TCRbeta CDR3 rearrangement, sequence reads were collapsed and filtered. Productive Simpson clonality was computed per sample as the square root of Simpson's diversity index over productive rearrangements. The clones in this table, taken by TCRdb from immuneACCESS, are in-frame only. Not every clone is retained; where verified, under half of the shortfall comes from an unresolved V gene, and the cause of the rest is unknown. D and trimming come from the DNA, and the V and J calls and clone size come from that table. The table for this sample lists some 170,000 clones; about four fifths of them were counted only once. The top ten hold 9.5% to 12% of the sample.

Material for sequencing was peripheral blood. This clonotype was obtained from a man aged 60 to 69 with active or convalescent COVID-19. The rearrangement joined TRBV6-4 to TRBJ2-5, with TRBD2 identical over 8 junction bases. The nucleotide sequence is TGTGCCAGCAGTGTTGAAGCGGGAGAGGGGACCCAGTACTTC. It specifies CASSVEAGEGTQYF.